The T cell receptor (beta chain) described here comes from a study of T cells after yellow fever vaccination. Study results and limitations: Clones that expanded after primary vaccination mostly reappeared after the booster (just under 98% CD4, 70% to 90% CD8).

A single record per CDR3 protein comes from TCRdb applying MiXCR to the 5' RACE reads. The table has about 340,000 distinct CDR3 sequences, 3% to 4.5% seen once; the top ten hold approximately 25%. As to this clonotype: Its antigen is as yet unknown.

This sequence was found in a man between 18 and 29 years old who received the YFV17D yellow fever vaccine. The sample was PBMCs, taken 5 days after the yellow fever booster vaccination.

CDR3 DNA: TGTGCCAGCAGGCGATGGGCGGGGAATTACAATGAGCAGTTCTTC. This codes for CASRRWAGNYNEQFF. The genes are TRBV4-2 and TRBJ2-1; possibly TRBD2 for D (6 bases). Germline CDR1 LGHNA, CDR2 YNFKEQ. There are 15 residues in the CDR3. The V end was cut by 6 bases, the J end by 4 bases, with 16 bases between.